This TCR beta chain was recorded in a study of cytomegalovirus exposure and HLA in healthy donors. Study as a whole: Inside one of the first data releases sat about 85 million unique TCRs taken from HLA-typed donors.

In nominal health when sampled, donors likely had unrecorded immune exposures nonetheless. The PCR used 60 Vbeta and 13 Jbeta primers. TCRdb keeps only in-frame clones here, not all; method: immunoSEQ multiplex PCR. This sample's table has about 170,000 clones. CDR3 size: 12 residues. The V gene's germline CDR1 is SGHKS and CDR2 YYEKEE (reference sequence). V was pared by 0 bases and J by 7 bases, with 7 bases between. As regards this clone: Its antigen remains unidentified.

Study results and caveats: The study listed roughly 150 cytomegalovirus-associated TCR beta chains. Another analysis was done later, and it associated roughly 15,000 TCR beta sequences with HLA alleles at 0.05 false discovery rate.

The rearrangement joins TRBV5-5 to TRBJ1-1; D is unresolved. The specimen sequenced was PBMCs. This TCR came from a woman younger than 30 in good health and CMV-seropositive. In nucleotides, the CDR3 is TGTGCCAGCAGCTTGGTTGTCTATGAAGCTTTCTTT. Protein product: CASSLVVYEAFF.